The 20 T cell receptor beta chains listed next were all sequenced from one sample in a study of shared clonotypes between healthy human individuals. The protocol was immunoSEQ multiplex PCR, while the TCRdb copy is restricted to in-frame clones and leaves out a portion. The sample has about 2.4 million clones, approximately 93% seen once; the top ten hold approximately 0.36%. The sequenced sample consisted of naive CD4+ T cells from PBMCs. Subset denoted: CD45RA+ positively selected. The receptors here all came from a man aged 18-30 years in good health. Some clones in this sample may be carry-over from other donors' samples.

This chain joins TRBV6-1 and TRBJ1-1; the D gene is possibly TRBD1 (6 bases). Germline lookup yields CDR1 MNHNS and CDR2 SASEGT. Trimming removed 3 bases at V and 2 bases at J, with 16 bases between. This CDR3 is 16 amino acids long. In nucleotides, the CDR3 is TGTGCCAGCAGTGATGTTAGGGGGATATCCAACACTGAAGCTTTCTTT. Amino acid sequence: CASSDVRGISNTEAFF.

The chain uses TRBV5-3 and TRBJ1-2; D may be TRBD1 (6 bases). TRBV5-3 is recorded as an ORF, its role being uncertain. The CDR3 has 12 residues. V was cut by 3 bases and J by 7 bases, with 10 bases left in between. CDR3 amino acids: CARSWGARGYTF. CDR3 DNA sequence: TGTGCCAGAAGCTGGGGGGCGCGTGGCTACACCTTC.

The chain couples TRBV6-5 to TRBJ2-1, with TRBD1 identical over 7 bases. The trim removed 5 bases at V and 6 bases at J, leaving 10 bases unmatched. CDR3 length equals 15 residues. Germline CDR1 MNHEY, CDR2 SVGAGI. The CDR3 DNA follows: TGTGCCAGCAGTCCTCCGGGACAGTCATTCAATGAGCAGTTCTTC. Translating gives CASSPPGQSFNEQFF.

This clone was recorded once. Here the CDR3 reads CASSQEFAGRGELFF. The DNA for the CDR3 is TGCGCCAGCAGCCAAGAGTTCGCAGGGCGCGGGGAGCTGTTTTTT. The chain recombines TRBV4-3 with TRBJ2-2, with D possibly TRBD1 on 5 matching bases. CDR1 is LGHNA, CDR2 YSLEER, per germline. This CDR3 contains 15 residues. Trimming pared 0 bases from V and 7 bases from J, leaving 12 bases between.

The rearrangement joins TRBV27 to TRBJ2-2; no clear D. Germline CDR1 reads MNHEY; CDR2 reads SMNVEV (reference sequence). The ends were cut back, 6 bases at V and 1 base at J, with 6 bases in the middle. This CDR3 comprises 13 residues. In DNA form, the CDR3 reads TGTGCCAGCAGCCGACAGAACACCGGGGAGCTGTTTTTT. This sequence encodes CASSRQNTGELFF.

In regard to this clone: The identical CDR3 is also encoded by other nucleotide sequences in the sample. In DNA form, the CDR3 reads TGTGCCAGCAGCGTAGGGCAGCCCCAAGAGACCCAGTACTTC. This sequence encodes CASSVGQPQETQYF. The J gene is TRBJ2-5, the V gene TRBV9, with D uncertain. The CDR3 loop spans 14 amino acids. Trimming took off 0 bases at V and 1 base at J, with 7 bases between the two ends. Germline V lookup: CDR1 SGDLS, CDR2 YYNGEE.

This chain joins TRBV6-1 and TRBJ2-1; TRBD2 matches 11 bases. The CDR3 loop spans 15 amino acids. The junction had 9 bases not matched to a gene; V was cut back by 6 bases and J by 8 bases. Germline CDR1 and CDR2: MNHNS and SASEGT. CDR3 DNA sequence: TGTGCCAGCAGCAAGACTAGCGGGAACCGATATGAGCAGTTCTTC. Translation: CASSKTSGNRYEQFF.

CDR3 loop: CASSIRGLVNEQFF. The CDR3 coding sequence is TGTGCCAGTAGTATAAGGGGACTAGTAAATGAGCAGTTCTTC. The chain employs TRBV19 and TRBJ2-1, with 8 bases fitting TRBD2. Germline trimming cut 2 bases from V and 7 bases from J; bases unmatched to any gene: 4. Germline CDR1 reads LNHDA; CDR2 reads SQIVND (reference sequence). This CDR3 spans 14 amino acids.

Concerning this clone: Distinct nucleotide sequences in the sample also encode this CDR3. J is TRBJ1-1 and V is TRBV5-4, with D hard to call. CDR1 and CDR2 from the germline V gene are SGHNT and YYREEE (reference sequence). The germline V and J ends were trimmed by 0 bases and 1 base, with 4 bases remaining between them. The CDR3 has 13 amino acids. CDR3 DNA: TGTGCCAGCAGCTTGGGTGGGAACACTGAAGCTTTCTTT. This encodes CASSLGGNTEAFF.

This rearrangement joins TRBV4-1 to TRBJ1-5; no clear D gene. The CDR3 totals 14 residues. The V and J ends lost 0 bases and 1 base respectively, with 4 bases between them. In germline, CDR1 is MGHRA, CDR2 YSYEKL. The CDR3 region has the DNA TGCGCCAGCAGCCAAGAATCGAGCAATCAGCCCCAGCATTTT. It yields the protein CASSQESSNQPQHF.

This chain joins TRBV7-3 and TRBJ2-5; unclear D gene. V lost 5 bases and J lost 1, with 8 bases in between. The CDR3 spans 13 residues. Per germline, CDR1 SGHTA and CDR2 FQGTGA. In DNA form, the CDR3 reads TGTGCCAGCAGCCTTGATCCCCAAGAGACCCAGTACTTC. Amino acid sequence: CASSLDPQETQYF.

This chain connects TRBV29-1 to TRBJ2-3; 11 bases map to TRBD2. Germline CDR1 reads SQVTM; CDR2 reads ANQGSEA. V was clipped by 6 bases and J by 0 bases; unmatched bases: 5. This CDR3 has 15 residues. The CDR3 sequence is CSVALAGGSTDTQYF. The CDR3 nucleotides read TGCAGCGTGGCCCTAGCGGGAGGAAGCACAGATACGCAGTATTTT.

The J gene is TRBJ2-2, the V gene TRBV5-1; D tentatively fits TRBD1 or TRBD2 (5 bases each). CDR3 length: 18 amino acids. Looked up from germline, CDR1 is SGHRS and CDR2 is YFSETQ. V shed 0 bases and J shed 0 bases, with 15 bases lying between them. The CDR3 reads CASSLAGLAGPNTGELFF. CDR3 DNA: TGCGCCAGCAGCTTGGCGGGGTTAGCAGGGCCGAACACCGGGGAGCTGTTTTTT.

The rearrangement uses TRBV2 and TRBJ2-1; no clear D. V shed 7 bases and J shed 4 bases, with 17 bases lying between them. CDR1 and CDR2 (germline): SNHLY, FYNNEI. CDR3 length: 15 residues. This chain's CDR3 is CASTQTAVGYNEQFF. The CDR3 region has the DNA TGTGCCAGCACTCAAACTGCGGTGGGATACAATGAGCAGTTCTTC.

The gene calls are TRBV5-5 and TRBJ1-5; 7 nucleotides line up with TRBD1. This CDR3 contains 19 residues. V trimming: 1 base; J trimming: 2 bases; junction bases outside the gene matches: 15. CDR1 and CDR2 from the germline V gene are SGHKS and YYEKEE (reference sequence). CDR3 DNA: TGTGCCAGCAGCTTGTACGGAAAGGAGACAGGGTCGCGCAATCAGCCCCAGCATTTT. It translates to CASSLYGKETGSRNQPQHF. The whole variable domain, filled in from reference TRBV5-5 and TRBJ1-5, reads DAGVTQSPTHLIKTRGQQVTLRCSPISGHKSVSWYQQVLGQGPQFIFQYYEKEERGRGNFPDRFSARQFPNYSSELNVNALLLGDSALYLCASSLYGKETGSRNQPQHFGDGTRLSIL.

This clone has just one count. The rearrangement uses TRBV7-2 and TRBJ2-3, with TRBD2 matching over 8 bases. Looked up from germline, CDR1 is SGHTA and CDR2 is FQGNSA. The CDR3 totals 16 residues. Trimming at V came to 7 bases and at J to 6 bases, leaving 15 bases not matched to a gene. Here the CDR3 DNA reads TGTGCCAGCACCTCGGGGGGGGCTAGCAGCAGGGATACGCAGTATTTT. It specifies CASTSGGASSRDTQYF.

The J gene is TRBJ2-5, the V gene TRBV29-1, with D uncertain. The germline gives CDR1 SQVTM, CDR2 ANQGSEA. V gave up 4 bases and J gave up 5 bases, with 11 bases separating them. CDR3 length equals 12 residues. CDR3 loop: CSVGRTQETQYF. CDR3 bases: TGCAGCGTTGGACGGACGCAGGAGACCCAGTACTTC.

About this clone itself: Within the sample, other DNA sequences also encode this same CDR3. The CDR3 here is CASSESYSYEQYF. Here the CDR3 DNA reads TGTGCCAGCAGTGAATCATATTCCTACGAGCAGTACTTC. V and J are TRBV2 and TRBJ2-7; D remains unclear. Germline CDR1 and CDR2: SNHLY and FYNNEI. This CDR3 region has 13 residues. With 2 bases removed from V and 1 base from J, the gap between germline ends came to 6 bases.

This sequence joins TRBV14 and TRBJ2-1; 8 bases agree with TRBD2. V was clipped by 4 bases and J by 4 bases; unmatched bases: 6. Germline V lookup: CDR1 SGHDN, CDR2 FVKESK. The CDR3 spans 15 residues. The CDR3 protein is CASSPWSGGYNEQFF. CDR3 nucleotide sequence: TGTGCCAGCAGCCCGTGGAGCGGGGGATACAATGAGCAGTTCTTC.

The DNA of the CDR3 is TGTGCCAGCAGTTTTAACCCCGCAGAAACTCAAGAGACCCAGTACTTC. Protein: CASSFNPAETQETQYF. The chain is built from TRBV28 and TRBJ2-5; D unresolved. Trimming removed 3 bases from V and 2 bases from J, with 16 bases in between. Germline V CDR1 and CDR2: MDHEN, SYDVKM. The length of the CDR3 is 16 residues.